The rows below give T cell receptor beta chains drawn from one sample of a study of blood T cell repertoires in COVID-19. Clones were read by immunoSEQ multiplex PCR, and TCRdb kept only the in-frame ones, dropping some. The table lists roughly 96,000 clones, 70% to 90% of them singletons. Sequencing was done on a sample of peripheral blood. These receptors originate from a man between 60 and 70 years old with acute or convalescent COVID-19. CDR3s include the opening cysteine and the closing phenylalanine or tryptophan. The D gene is left open where the match is weak. Clone size appears in some rows only: once, few, many, or a class for an expanded clone.

D gene: TRBD1
clone size: once
V gene: TRBV10-3
J gene: TRBJ1-1
CDR3 DNA: TGTGCCACGCAGACAGGGGCGAACACTGAAGCTTTCTTT
CDR3 protein: CATQTGANTEAFF

D gene: TRBD2
clone size: .
V gene: TRBV6-6
J gene: TRBJ2-1
CDR3 DNA: TGTGCCAGCAGCCTAGCGGGAGAGAGTAATGAGCAGTTCTTC
CDR3 protein: CASSLAGESNEQFF

D gene: TRBD2
clone size: .
V gene: TRBV27
J gene: TRBJ2-1
CDR3 DNA: TGTGCCAGCAGTTTACTCGGACTAGCGGGCTCCTACAATGAGCAGTTCTTC
CDR3 protein: CASSLLGLAGSYNEQFF

D gene: .
clone size: .
V gene: TRBV5-1
J gene: TRBJ2-3
CDR3 DNA: TGCGCCAGCAGCTACCGGGGCACAGATACGCAGTATTTT
CDR3 protein: CASSYRGTDTQYF

D gene: .
clone size: few
V gene: TRBV19
J gene: TRBJ1-5
CDR3 DNA: TGTGCCAGTAGTATGGGGCAGGTTAATCAGCCCCAGCATTTT
CDR3 protein: CASSMGQVNQPQHF

D gene: .
clone size: .
V gene: TRBV6-4
J gene: TRBJ2-3
CDR3 DNA: TGTGCCAGCAGCCCCCGGGGGAGACTCACAGATACGCAGTATTTT
CDR3 protein: CASSPRGRLTDTQYF

D gene: TRBD2
clone size: once
V gene: TRBV10-3
J gene: TRBJ2-1
CDR3 DNA: TGTGCCATCAGTAACAGCGGGGGAATCAATGAGCAGTTCTTC
CDR3 protein: CAISNSGGINEQFF

D gene: TRBD1
clone size: .
V gene: TRBV6-5
J gene: TRBJ2-7
CDR3 DNA: TGTGCCACCAACAGGGGCCACGAGCAGTACTTC
CDR3 protein: CATNRGHEQYF

D gene: .
clone size: .
V gene: TRBV7-3
J gene: TRBJ2-3
CDR3 DNA: TGTGCCAGCAGCTTAAAGGAAGGCAGGGAAACAGATACGCAGTATTTT
CDR3 protein: CASSLKEGRETDTQYF

D gene: .
clone size: .
V gene: TRBV7-9
J gene: TRBJ1-5
CDR3 DNA: TGTGCCAGCACCACGACAGGAAGCAATCAGCCCCAGCATTTT
CDR3 protein: CASTTTGSNQPQHF

D gene: .
clone size: .
V gene: TRBV19
J gene: TRBJ1-1
CDR3 DNA: TGTGCCAGTAGTGATTACGGGACAAATGAAGCTTTCTTT
CDR3 protein: CASSDYGTNEAFF

D gene: .
clone size: .
V gene: TRBV9
J gene: TRBJ1-2
CDR3 DNA: TGTGCCAGCAGCGTAGAGACAGACAGCTATGGCTACACCTTC
CDR3 protein: CASSVETDSYGYTF

D gene: TRBD1
clone size: .
V gene: TRBV27
J gene: TRBJ1-4
CDR3 DNA: TGTGCCAGCAGTTTATGGCAGGGGGCGGCGGAAGAAAAACTGTTTTTT
CDR3 protein: CASSLWQGAAEEKLFF

D gene: TRBD2
clone size: .
V gene: TRBV19
J gene: TRBJ2-4
CDR3 DNA: TGTGCCAGTAGTCTATTCTGGACTAGCGGGAGGGAGGGGGCCAAAAACATTCAGTACTTC
CDR3 protein: CASSLFWTSGREGAKNIQYF

D gene: TRBD1
clone size: .
V gene: TRBV5-4
J gene: TRBJ2-5
CDR3 DNA: TGTGCCAGCAGCTTGGCCGGGACAGGGGGCCTGGAGACCCAGTACTTC
CDR3 protein: CASSLAGTGGLETQYF

D gene: TRBD1
clone size: .
V gene: TRBV12-5
J gene: TRBJ1-3
CDR3 DNA: TGTGCTAGTGGTTTTGGGGGGACAGGGCCACCGGTGGATTTT
CDR3 protein: CASGFGGTGPPVDF

D gene: .
clone size: .
V gene: TRBV7-2
J gene: TRBJ1-3
CDR3 DNA: TGTGCCAGCAGCTTAGATGCGGGGCTTGGAAACACCATATATTTT
CDR3 protein: CASSLDAGLGNTIYF

D gene: TRBD1
clone size: once
V gene: TRBV9
J gene: TRBJ2-5
CDR3 DNA: TGTGCCAGCGGTAGGGGGCTTGAGACCCAGTACTTC
CDR3 protein: CASGRGLETQYF

D gene: TRBD1
clone size: .
V gene: TRBV5-4
J gene: TRBJ1-4
CDR3 DNA: TGTGCCAGCAGCCCATCCGGGACAGCAACTAATGAAAAACTGTTTTTT
CDR3 protein: CASSPSGTATNEKLFF

D gene: .
clone size: few
V gene: TRBV5-1
J gene: TRBJ1-5
CDR3 DNA: TGCGCCAGCAGACCTGACGGGGGAAATCAGCCCCAGCATTTT
CDR3 protein: CASRPDGGNQPQHF

D gene: .
clone size: many
V gene: TRBV28
J gene: TRBJ1-1
CDR3 DNA: TGTGCCAGCAGTTTCCAGGCCAGCGAAGCTTTCTTT
CDR3 protein: CASSFQASEAFF

D gene: .
clone size: many
V gene: TRBV30
J gene: TRBJ1-1
CDR3 DNA: TGTGCCCTCCAAACTTACAGGGACACTGAAGCTTTCTTT
CDR3 protein: CALQTYRDTEAFF

D gene: TRBD1
clone size: many
V gene: TRBV27
J gene: TRBJ1-2
CDR3 DNA: TGTGCCAGCAGCCCGATTCGGACAGGAATCAGCTATGGCTACACCTTC
CDR3 protein: CASSPIRTGISYGYTF

D gene: TRBD2
clone size: .
V gene: TRBV19
J gene: TRBJ2-3
CDR3 DNA: TGTGCCAGTAGTACAGCGGGAGGAAGCACAGATACGCAGTATTTT
CDR3 protein: CASSTAGGSTDTQYF

D gene: .
clone size: .
V gene: TRBV12-3/TRBV12-4
J gene: TRBJ1-1
CDR3 DNA: TGTGCCAGCAGCTTCCAGGGGCGGGCTTTCTTT
CDR3 protein: CASSFQGRAFF

D gene: TRBD1
clone size: .
V gene: TRBV6-5
J gene: TRBJ1-6
CDR3 DNA: TGTGCCAGTGGACAGGGGCATTCACCCCTCCACTTT
CDR3 protein: CASGQGHSPLHF

D gene: TRBD1
clone size: many
V gene: TRBV19
J gene: TRBJ1-1
CDR3 DNA: TGTGCCAGTAGTATTAGAAGGACAGGGGGCATGTACACTGAAGCTTTCTTT
CDR3 protein: CASSIRRTGGMYTEAFF

D gene: .
clone size: once
V gene: TRBV9
J gene: TRBJ2-3
CDR3 DNA: TGTGCCAGCAGCGTAGCGACAGATACGCAGTATTTT
CDR3 protein: CASSVATDTQYF

D gene: .
clone size: .
V gene: TRBV12-3/TRBV12-4
J gene: TRBJ2-2
CDR3 DNA: TGTGCCAGCAGTCCGACTGCGAGCGGGGAGCTGTTTTTT
CDR3 protein: CASSPTASGELFF

D gene: .
clone size: .
V gene: TRBV6-5
J gene: TRBJ2-2
CDR3 DNA: TGTGCCAGCCAGAGGGATGCGAACACCGGGGAGCTGTTTTTT
CDR3 protein: CASQRDANTGELFF

D gene: .
clone size: .
V gene: TRBV2
J gene: TRBJ1-2
CDR3 DNA: TGTGCCAGCAGTGAAAGCGGCAGGGGAGGGTGGTACACCTTC
CDR3 protein: CASSESGRGGWYTF

D gene: .
clone size: .
V gene: TRBV3-1/TRBV3-2
J gene: TRBJ1-5
CDR3 DNA: TGTGCCAGCAGCCCCTCCCAGAATCAGCCCCAGCATTTT
CDR3 protein: CASSPSQNQPQHF

D gene: .
clone size: .
V gene: TRBV27
J gene: TRBJ2-5
CDR3 DNA: TGTGCCAGCAGTTTATGGGGCAGTCAAGAGACCCAGTACTTC
CDR3 protein: CASSLWGSQETQYF

D gene: .
clone size: .
V gene: TRBV12-5
J gene: TRBJ2-3
CDR3 DNA: TGTGCTAGTGGTACCCTATTCACAGATACGCAGTATTTT
CDR3 protein: CASGTLFTDTQYF

D gene: .
clone size: .
V gene: TRBV7-2
J gene: TRBJ1-1
CDR3 DNA: TGTGCCAGCAGCTTTTCCAGGAACACTGAAGCTTTCTTT
CDR3 protein: CASSFSRNTEAFF

D gene: .
clone size: .
V gene: TRBV5-8
J gene: TRBJ1-1
CDR3 DNA: TGTGCCAGCAGCCGGTTTAATGAAGCTTTCTTT
CDR3 protein: CASSRFNEAFF

D gene: .
clone size: .
V gene: TRBV24-1
J gene: TRBJ2-5
CDR3 DNA: TGTGCCACCAGTGATTTGTCGGAGGAGACCCAGTACTTC
CDR3 protein: CATSDLSEETQYF

D gene: .
clone size: .
V gene: TRBV6-5
J gene: TRBJ2-5
CDR3 DNA: TGTGCCAGCAGCCTAGGGGTAGGGGCTCAAGAGACCCAGTACTTC
CDR3 protein: CASSLGVGAQETQYF

D gene: TRBD1
clone size: .
V gene: TRBV30
J gene: TRBJ2-7
CDR3 DNA: TGTGCCTGGACCGGGGACAGGACCTACGAGCAGTACTTC
CDR3 protein: CAWTGDRTYEQYF

D gene: .
clone size: .
V gene: TRBV10-3
J gene: TRBJ1-1
CDR3 DNA: TGTGCCATCAGACCTAAGCTGCAGGGCCACACTGAAGCTTTCTTT
CDR3 protein: CAIRPKLQGHTEAFF

D gene: TRBD1
clone size: .
V gene: TRBV2
J gene: TRBJ1-2
CDR3 DNA: TGTGCCAGCAGTGAGACAGGGACGGGTGGCTACACCTTC
CDR3 protein: CASSETGTGGYTF

D gene: .
clone size: few
V gene: TRBV3-1/TRBV3-2
J gene: TRBJ2-1
CDR3 DNA: TGTGCCAGCAGCCCCCAGCGGGTCAGAAGTGAGCAGTTCTTC
CDR3 protein: CASSPQRVRSEQFF